Below, 30 T cell receptor beta chains from the same sample are listed, as sequenced in a study of OX40 agonist ivuxolimab in advanced cancers. Assay used: immunoSEQ multiplex PCR; TCRdb lists only in-frame clones, some missing. This table holds 80,000 to 85,000 clones, about 86% found once. The sequenced sample was CD4+ or CD8+ T cells sorted from blood, obtained in a trial of the OX40 agonist ivuxolimab. The receptors were sampled from an adult with an advanced solid tumor such as melanoma, head and neck, liver or kidney cancer.

The CDR3 protein is CASRTAGTGELFF. The CDR3 coding sequence is TGCGCCAGCAGGACGGCGGGCACCGGGGAGCTGTTTTTT. V usage is TRBV5-1 and J usage is TRBJ2-2, with D possibly TRBD2 on 5 matching bases. With 5 bases removed from V and 4 bases from J, the gap between germline ends came to 9 bases. CDR1 is SGHRS and CDR2 is YFSETQ in the germline V gene. The CDR3 totals 13 residues.

The rearrangement links TRBV5-1 to TRBJ2-5; tentatively, D is TRBD2 (5 bases). Germline-derived CDR1 and CDR2 are SGHRS and YFSETQ. The V gene lost 4 bases and the J gene lost 2 bases, with 12 bases spanning the gap. The CDR3 has 14 residues. The CDR3 region has the DNA TGCGCCAGCAGCGCTTTAGGGAGACAAGAGACCCAGTACTTC. It translates to CASSALGRQETQYF.

This clone has a single count. This sequence joins TRBV19 and TRBJ2-3; D might be TRBD1 (6 bases). V was trimmed by 11 bases and J by 3 bases, leaving 18 bases between them. CDR1 and CDR2 (germline): LNHDA, SQIVND (reference sequence). The CDR3 sequence is 14 residues long. The CDR3 sequence is CAGRKGEPTDTQYF. The CDR3 coding sequence is TGTGCCGGCCGGAAGGGGGAACCGACAGATACGCAGTATTTT.

The chain combines TRBV18 with TRBJ2-7, with TRBD1 identical over 9 bases. Germline lookup yields CDR1 KGHSH and CDR2 LQKENI. The CDR3 is made up of 17 amino acids. J lost 1 base, V lost 4 bases, and 11 bases had no gene match. In DNA, the CDR3 is TGTGCCAGCTCACAAAACCCTTCCGGACAGGGGTCCTACGAGCAGTACTTC. This encodes CASSQNPSGQGSYEQYF. Based on the CDR3 plus reference TRBV18 and TRBJ2-7, the full variable domain is NAGVMQNPRHLVRRRGQEARLRCSPMKGHSHVYWYRQLPEEGLKFMVYLQKENIIDESGMPKERFSAEFPKEGPSILRIQQVVRGDSAAYFCASSQNPSGQGSYEQYFGPGTRLTVT.

Written as DNA, the CDR3 is TGTGCCAGCAGCCAAACTGCAGGGGGCTGGACGGGGGCCCTTACCTACGAGCAGTACTTC. Amino acids: CASSQTAGGWTGALTYEQYF. J is TRBJ2-7 and V is TRBV27, with 8 nucleotides matching TRBD1. Germline lookup yields CDR1 MNHEY and CDR2 SMNVEV (reference sequence). The CDR3 loop spans 20 amino acids. V was clipped by 6 bases and J by 2 bases; unmatched bases: 24.

The rearrangement links TRBV18 to TRBJ2-2; D gene ambiguous. CDR1 and CDR2 from the germline V gene are KGHSH and LQKENI. The CDR3 covers 14 residues. V lost 2 bases and J lost 3, with 7 bases in between. The CDR3 reads CASSPVAYTGELFF. Written as DNA, the CDR3 is TGTGCCAGCTCACCAGTGGCCTACACCGGGGAGCTGTTTTTT.

The rearrangement joins TRBV18 to TRBJ1-3; D may be TRBD1 (5 bases). There are 17 residues in the CDR3. Looked up from germline, CDR1 is KGHSH and CDR2 is LQKENI. V shed 0 bases and J shed 0 bases, with 12 bases lying between them. The CDR3 here is CASSPPATGISGNTIYF. The CDR3, as DNA: TGTGCCAGCTCACCACCGGCTACAGGAATCTCTGGAAACACCATATATTTT.

The V and J genes are TRBV18 and TRBJ2-3; D ambiguous. Per germline, CDR1 KGHSH and CDR2 LQKENI. Trimming shortened V by 0 bases and J by 5 bases, and 9 bases separated the two germline ends. The CDR3 runs to 14 residues. The CDR3 DNA follows: TGTGCCAGCTCACCACCGCCGGCCGGAGATACGCAGTATTTT. It yields the protein CASSPPPAGDTQYF.

There are a few counts of this clone. V is TRBV9 and J is TRBJ2-2; the D is unclear. Between the trimmed V and J ends, which lost 2 bases and 7 bases, there was a span of 15 bases. Germline loops: CDR1 SGDLS, CDR2 YYNGEE. The CDR3 length is 15 residues. In DNA form, the CDR3 reads TGTGCCAGCAGCGTGGGTGTGGGGAAGGGCGGGGAGCTGTTTTTT. It specifies CASSVGVGKGGELFF.

This chain connects TRBV7-9 to TRBJ1-1; 9 bases match TRBD1. Germline V gene sequence: CDR1 SEHNR, CDR2 FQNEAQ (reference sequence). J gave up 4 bases and V 4 bases, and 4 bases lay outside the gene matches. The length of the CDR3 is 14 residues. The chain's CDR3 is CASSSRQGGTEAFF. CDR3 coding DNA: TGTGCCAGCAGCTCCCGACAGGGGGGCACTGAAGCTTTCTTT.

The genes are TRBV5-1 and TRBJ1-2, with D unclear. The ends were cut back, 0 bases at V and 8 bases at J, with 14 bases in the middle. Germline V CDR1 and CDR2: SGHRS, YFSETQ. The CDR3 spans 14 residues. CDR3 loop: CASSLDPPPGGYTF. In DNA, the CDR3 is TGCGCCAGCAGCTTGGACCCTCCCCCGGGCGGCTACACCTTC.

V usage is TRBV9 and J usage is TRBJ2-1; 9 bases map to TRBD2. The ends lost 4 bases at V and 4 bases at J; junction bases unmatched: 6. The CDR3 consists of 15 residues. Germline V lookup: CDR1 SGDLS, CDR2 YYNGEE. CDR3: CASSLVAGAYNEQFF. CDR3 nucleotides: TGTGCCAGCAGCCTTGTAGCGGGGGCATACAATGAGCAGTTCTTC.

J is TRBJ1-3 and V is TRBV6-5, with D uncertain. The germline V and J ends were trimmed by 5 bases and 7 bases, with 9 bases remaining between them. CDR1 and CDR2 (germline): MNHEY, SVGAGI. This CDR3 comprises 12 residues. The CDR3 DNA reads as TGTGCCAGCAGTACCCCTCCGAACACCATATATTTT. Translated, it gives CASSTPPNTIYF.

In this sample, this clone turned up a few times. The chain links TRBV2 to TRBJ2-3; 7 bases fit TRBD1. The V and J ends lost 6 bases and 4 bases, in that order; junction bases with no gene match: 7. Per germline, CDR1 SNHLY and CDR2 FYNNEI. The CDR3 contains 14 residues. The CDR3 DNA is TGTGCCAGCAGCCCGCCGGACAGGCCAGATACGCAGTATTTT. This translates into CASSPPDRPDTQYF.

The V gene is TRBV2, the J gene TRBJ1-5; TRBD1 aligns across 8 bases. Germline lookup yields CDR1 SNHLY and CDR2 FYNNEI. V was pared by 3 bases and J by 7 bases, with 11 bases of the junction left unmatched. CDR3 length equals 16 residues. CDR3 in amino acids: CASSEGRGLGGQPQHF. The CDR3 region has the DNA TGTGCCAGCAGTGAGGGCAGGGGGCTTGGGGGCCAGCCCCAGCATTTT.

V is TRBV5-1 and J is TRBJ2-3, with D perhaps matching TRBD2 (6 bases). Trimming took off 4 bases at V and 2 bases at J, with 14 bases between the two ends. This CDR3 comprises 15 residues. The germline V gene encodes CDR1 SGHRS and CDR2 YFSETQ. CDR3 nucleotide sequence: TGCGCCAGCAGCGATATCTCGGGGGACACAGATACGCAGTATTTT. This codes for CASSDISGDTDTQYF.

This chain uses TRBV18 with TRBJ1-2; unclear D gene. This CDR3 spans 16 amino acids. Between the trimmed V and J ends, which lost 0 bases and 1 base, there was a span of 12 bases. Looked up from germline, CDR1 is KGHSH and CDR2 is LQKENI. The CDR3 sequence is CASSPPSAESNYGYTF. CDR3 bases: TGTGCCAGCTCACCACCATCGGCAGAGAGTAACTATGGCTACACCTTC.

The chain employs TRBV7-3 and TRBJ2-7; D unclear. Germline lookup yields CDR1 SGHTA and CDR2 FQGTGA. Trimming left V 5 bases short and J 2 bases short, with 10 bases between. CDR3 length: 13 amino acids. CDR3 residues: CASSAGPAYEQYF. CDR3 nucleotides: TGTGCCAGCAGCGCCGGGCCAGCCTACGAGCAGTACTTC.

The chain recombines TRBV5-1 with TRBJ1-2; 7 positions agree with TRBD1. V trimming: 4 bases; J trimming: 2 bases; junction bases outside the gene matches: 5. The CDR3 loop spans 14 amino acids. Germline CDR1 and CDR2: SGHRS and YFSETQ. In nucleotides, the CDR3 is TGCGCCAGCAGCCTTTCGACAGGGAACTATGGCTACACCTTC. This codes for CASSLSTGNYGYTF.

The chain recombines TRBV18 with TRBJ2-4, with D maybe TRBD2 (6 bases). Germline V gives CDR1 KGHSH, CDR2 LQKENI. V was trimmed by 6 bases and J by 0 bases, leaving 15 bases between them. The CDR3 totals 16 residues. CDR3 bases: TGTGCCAGCTCTCCTGTGGAGGGCCAAGCCAAAAACATTCAGTACTTC. This gives the protein CASSPVEGQAKNIQYF.

J is TRBJ2-1 and V is TRBV27, with 12 bases that match TRBD2. This CDR3 is built from 14 residues. Germline-derived CDR1 and CDR2 are MNHEY and SMNVEV (reference sequence). Trimming cost V 9 bases and J 3 bases; bases outside gene matches: 3. The CDR3 sequence: CASSTSGSYNEQFF. The CDR3 DNA is TGTGCCAGTTCGACTAGCGGGAGCTACAATGAGCAGTTCTTC.

The chain couples TRBV5-4 to TRBJ1-2, with 7 nucleotides matching TRBD1. This CDR3 comprises 15 residues. Germline values: CDR1 SGHNT, CDR2 YYREEE (reference sequence). Trimming took 4 bases from V and 3 from J; bases not matched to a gene: 9. CDR3 in amino acids: CASSPMRGQYYGYTF. The CDR3 DNA follows: TGTGCCAGCAGCCCCATGAGGGGGCAGTACTATGGCTACACCTTC.

J is TRBJ2-5 and V is TRBV5-1, with a tentative D call TRBD2 (5 bases). V was clipped by 1 base and J by 4 bases, with 11 bases between them. The CDR3 contains 14 residues. CDR1 and CDR2 from the germline V gene are SGHRS and YFSETQ. The chain's CDR3 is CASSLNRGGETQYF. The CDR3 nucleotides read TGCGCCAGCAGCTTGAACAGAGGAGGAGAGACCCAGTACTTC.

CDR3 amino acids: CASSLKETQYF. CDR3 DNA sequence: TGTGCCAGCAGCTTAAAAGAGACCCAGTACTTC. The chain is built from TRBV7-2 and TRBJ2-5, with D hard to call. Deletions cut 2 bases from V and 3 bases from J, with 1 base between. The germline V gene has CDR1 SGHTA and CDR2 FQGNSA. This CDR3 contains 11 residues.

The chain employs TRBV7-3 and TRBJ2-1, with 9 bases fitting TRBD1. There are 17 residues in the CDR3. Germline V gene sequence: CDR1 SGHTA, CDR2 FQGTGA. V dropped 5 bases and J dropped 6; count of bases not matched to a gene: 14. The CDR3 spells CASSPTRTGASLNEQFF. The CDR3 bases are TGTGCCAGCAGCCCTACTCGGACAGGGGCCAGCCTCAATGAGCAGTTCTTC.

The gene calls are TRBV6-1 and TRBJ1-3; maybe TRBD1 (6 bases). Per the germline V gene, CDR1 is MNHNS and CDR2 is SASEGT. Trimming removed 4 bases from V and 3 bases from J, with 13 bases in between. The CDR3 consists of 15 residues. The chain's CDR3 is CASSALQGGGNTIYF. For the CDR3, the DNA is TGTGCCAGCAGTGCATTACAGGGCGGTGGAAACACCATATATTTT.

The rearrangement links TRBV7-9 to TRBJ2-1; TRBD2 aligns across 8 bases. The CDR3 spans 18 residues. CDR1 is SEHNR and CDR2 is FQNEAQ in the germline V gene (reference sequence). V lost 2 bases to trimming and J lost 3 bases; unmatched junction nucleotides: 12. CDR3 sequence: CASSLWSSSGGLYNEQFF. The CDR3, as DNA: TGTGCCAGCAGCTTATGGAGTTCGAGCGGGGGTCTCTACAATGAGCAGTTCTTC.

CDR3 protein: CASSLDSSIYGYTF. CDR3 DNA sequence: TGCGCCAGCAGCTTGGACAGTTCGATCTATGGCTACACCTTC. V usage is TRBV5-1 and J usage is TRBJ1-2, with D unclear. Per germline, CDR1 SGHRS and CDR2 YFSETQ. V gave up 0 bases and J gave up 4 bases, with 10 bases separating them. This CDR3 has 14 residues.

The V gene is TRBV27, the J gene TRBJ1-3; D gene uncertain. Germline loops: CDR1 MNHEY, CDR2 SMNVEV (reference sequence). The CDR3 covers 14 residues. Trimming took 0 bases from V and 2 from J, leaving 5 bases between them. In DNA, the CDR3 is TGTGCCAGCAGTTTATCGGTGGCTGGAAACACCATATATTTT. Amino acid sequence: CASSLSVAGNTIYF.

The rearrangement links TRBV7-2 to TRBJ1-1; D call uncertain. This CDR3 region has 13 residues. The V gene lost 5 bases and the J gene lost 2 bases, with 9 bases spanning the gap. Germline assignment: CDR1 SGHTA and CDR2 FQGNSA. The chain's CDR3 is CASSPGQNTEAFF. CDR3 DNA sequence: TGTGCCAGCAGCCCAGGTCAAAACACTGAAGCTTTCTTT.